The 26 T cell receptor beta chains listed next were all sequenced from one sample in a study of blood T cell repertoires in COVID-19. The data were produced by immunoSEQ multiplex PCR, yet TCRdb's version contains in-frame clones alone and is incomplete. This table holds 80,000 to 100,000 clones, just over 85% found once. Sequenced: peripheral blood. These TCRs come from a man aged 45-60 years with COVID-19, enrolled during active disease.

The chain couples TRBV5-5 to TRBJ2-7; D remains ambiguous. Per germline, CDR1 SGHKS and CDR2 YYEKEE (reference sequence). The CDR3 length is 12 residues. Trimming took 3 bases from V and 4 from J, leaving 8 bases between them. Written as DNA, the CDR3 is TGTGCCAGCAGCTCACAGATTTACGAGCAGTACTTC. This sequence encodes CASSSQIYEQYF.

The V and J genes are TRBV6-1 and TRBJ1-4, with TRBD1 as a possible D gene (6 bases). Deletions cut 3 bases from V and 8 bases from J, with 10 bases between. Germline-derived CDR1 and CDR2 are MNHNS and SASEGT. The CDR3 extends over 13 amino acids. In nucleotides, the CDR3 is TGTGCCAGCAGTGAGACAGGATGGGAAAAACTGTTTTTT. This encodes CASSETGWEKLFF.

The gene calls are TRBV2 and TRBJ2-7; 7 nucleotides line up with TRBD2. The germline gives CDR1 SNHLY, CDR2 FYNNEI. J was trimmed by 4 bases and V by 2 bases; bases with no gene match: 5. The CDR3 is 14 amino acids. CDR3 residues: CASSERAGRYEQYF. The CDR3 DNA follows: TGTGCCAGCAGTGAAAGAGCGGGACGGTACGAGCAGTACTTC.

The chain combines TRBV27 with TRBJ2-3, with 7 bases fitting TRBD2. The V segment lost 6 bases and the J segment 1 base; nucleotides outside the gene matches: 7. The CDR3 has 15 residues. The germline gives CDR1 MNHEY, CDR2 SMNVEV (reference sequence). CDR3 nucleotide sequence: TGTGCCAGCAGGCTAATGGGGGGGGGCACAGATACGCAGTATTTT. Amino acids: CASRLMGGGTDTQYF.

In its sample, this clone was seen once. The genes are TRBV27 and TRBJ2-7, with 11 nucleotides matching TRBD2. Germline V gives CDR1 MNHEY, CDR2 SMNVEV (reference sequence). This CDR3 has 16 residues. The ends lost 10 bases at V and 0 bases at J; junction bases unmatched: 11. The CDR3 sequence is CATPRLAGGNSYEQYF. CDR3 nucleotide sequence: TGTGCCACCCCTAGGCTAGCGGGGGGCAACTCCTACGAGCAGTACTTC.

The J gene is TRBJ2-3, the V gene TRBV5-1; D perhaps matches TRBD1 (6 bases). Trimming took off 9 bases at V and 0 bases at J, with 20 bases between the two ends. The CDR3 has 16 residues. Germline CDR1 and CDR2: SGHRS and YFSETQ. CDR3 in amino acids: CATSTGSSLSTDTQYF. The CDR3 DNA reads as TGCGCCACCTCGACAGGCAGTAGCCTCAGCACAGATACGCAGTATTTT.

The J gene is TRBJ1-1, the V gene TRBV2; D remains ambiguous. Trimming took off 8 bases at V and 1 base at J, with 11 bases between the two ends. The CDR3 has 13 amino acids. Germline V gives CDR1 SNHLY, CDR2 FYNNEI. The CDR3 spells CASGLDKNTEAFF. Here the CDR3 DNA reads TGTGCCAGCGGATTAGACAAGAACACTGAAGCTTTCTTT.

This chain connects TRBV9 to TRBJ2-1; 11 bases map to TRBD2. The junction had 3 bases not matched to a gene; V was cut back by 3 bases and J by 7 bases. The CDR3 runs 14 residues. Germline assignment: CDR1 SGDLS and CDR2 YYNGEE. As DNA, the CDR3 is TGTGCCAGCAGCGGTGGGACTAGCGGTAATGAGCAGTTCTTC. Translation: CASSGGTSGNEQFF. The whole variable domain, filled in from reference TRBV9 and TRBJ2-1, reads DSGVTQTPKHLITATGQRVTLRCSPRSGDLSVYWYQQSLDQGLQFLIQYYNGEERAKGNILERFSAQQFPDLHSELNLSSLELGDSALYFCASSGGTSGNEQFFGPGTRLTVL.

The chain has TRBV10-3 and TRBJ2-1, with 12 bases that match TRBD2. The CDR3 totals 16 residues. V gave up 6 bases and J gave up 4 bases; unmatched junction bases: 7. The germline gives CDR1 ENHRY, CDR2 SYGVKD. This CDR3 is CAISSRLAGDYNEQFF. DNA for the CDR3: TGTGCCATCAGCTCGCGACTAGCGGGGGATTACAATGAGCAGTTCTTC.

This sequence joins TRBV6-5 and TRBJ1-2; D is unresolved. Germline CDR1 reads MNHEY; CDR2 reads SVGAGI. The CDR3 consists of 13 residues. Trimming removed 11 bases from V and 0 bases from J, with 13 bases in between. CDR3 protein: CAAGYGTNYGYTF. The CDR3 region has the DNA TGTGCCGCGGGGTACGGCACTAACTATGGCTACACCTTC.

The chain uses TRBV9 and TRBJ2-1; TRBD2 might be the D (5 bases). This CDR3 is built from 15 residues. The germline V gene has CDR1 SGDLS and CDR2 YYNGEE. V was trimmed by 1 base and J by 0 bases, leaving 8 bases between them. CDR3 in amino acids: CASSVRDSSYNEQFF. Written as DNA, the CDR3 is TGTGCCAGCAGCGTACGGGATAGCTCCTACAATGAGCAGTTCTTC.

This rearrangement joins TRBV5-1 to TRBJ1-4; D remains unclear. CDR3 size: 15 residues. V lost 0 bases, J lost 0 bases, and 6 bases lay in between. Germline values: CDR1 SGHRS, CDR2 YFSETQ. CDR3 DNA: TGCGCCAGCAGCTTGGCCTTCGCAACTAATGAAAAACTGTTTTTT. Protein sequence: CASSLAFATNEKLFF.

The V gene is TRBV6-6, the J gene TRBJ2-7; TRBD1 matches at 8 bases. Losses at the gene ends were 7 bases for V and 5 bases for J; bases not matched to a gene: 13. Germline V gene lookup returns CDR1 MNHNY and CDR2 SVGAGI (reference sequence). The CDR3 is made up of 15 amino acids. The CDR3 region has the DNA TGTGCCAGCACCTTGGGGCGGACAGGGACAAACGAGCAGTACTTC. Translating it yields CASTLGRTGTNEQYF.

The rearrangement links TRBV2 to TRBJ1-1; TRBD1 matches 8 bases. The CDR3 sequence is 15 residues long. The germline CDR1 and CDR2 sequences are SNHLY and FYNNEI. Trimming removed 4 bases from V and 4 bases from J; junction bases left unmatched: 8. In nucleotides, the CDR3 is TGTGCCAGCAGTGCTTACAGGGGGTCTAGCACTGAAGCTTTCTTT. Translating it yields CASSAYRGSSTEAFF.

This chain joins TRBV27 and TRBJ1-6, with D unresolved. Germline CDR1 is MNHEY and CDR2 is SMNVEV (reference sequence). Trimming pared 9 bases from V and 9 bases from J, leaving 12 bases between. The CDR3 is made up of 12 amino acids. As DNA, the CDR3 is TGTGCCAGTGCTATGAGGAGTTCACCCCTCCACTTT. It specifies CASAMRSSPLHF.

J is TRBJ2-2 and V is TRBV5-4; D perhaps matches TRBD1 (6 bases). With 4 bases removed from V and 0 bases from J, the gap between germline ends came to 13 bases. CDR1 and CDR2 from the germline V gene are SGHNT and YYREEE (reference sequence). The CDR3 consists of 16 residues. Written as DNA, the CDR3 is TGTGCCAGCAGCAAACCACAGGGAGCGAACACCGGGGAGCTGTTTTTT. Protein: CASSKPQGANTGELFF.

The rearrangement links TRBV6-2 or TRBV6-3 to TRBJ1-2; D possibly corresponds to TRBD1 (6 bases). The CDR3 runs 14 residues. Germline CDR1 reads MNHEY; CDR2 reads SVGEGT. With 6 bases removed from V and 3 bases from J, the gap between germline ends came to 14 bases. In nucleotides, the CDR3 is TGTGCCAGCAGCTCCCCCGACAGGCACTATGGCTACACCTTC. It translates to CASSSPDRHYGYTF.

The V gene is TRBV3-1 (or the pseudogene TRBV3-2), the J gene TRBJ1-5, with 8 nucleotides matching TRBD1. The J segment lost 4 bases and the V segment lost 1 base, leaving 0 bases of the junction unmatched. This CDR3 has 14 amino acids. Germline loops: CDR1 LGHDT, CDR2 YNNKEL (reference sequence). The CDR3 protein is CASSQGTGNQPQHF. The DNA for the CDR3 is TGTGCCAGCAGCCAAGGGACAGGGAATCAGCCCCAGCATTTT.

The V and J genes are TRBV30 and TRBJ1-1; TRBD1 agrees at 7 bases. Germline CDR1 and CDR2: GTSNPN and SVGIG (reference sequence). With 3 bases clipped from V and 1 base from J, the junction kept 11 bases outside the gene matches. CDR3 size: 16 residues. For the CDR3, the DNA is TGTGCCTGGAGAAGGGGGCCAAGCTTTCCGAACACTGAAGCTTTCTTT. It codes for CAWRRGPSFPNTEAFF.

In DNA form, the CDR3 reads TGTGCCACCGAACCAGGGGGCAGAACAGATACGCAGTATTTT. Encoded protein: CATEPGGRTDTQYF. This sequence joins TRBV28 and TRBJ2-3; TRBD1 aligns across 8 bases. V gave up 10 bases and J gave up 3 bases; unmatched junction bases: 9. The CDR3 sequence is 14 residues long. The germline gives CDR1 MDHEN, CDR2 SYDVKM.

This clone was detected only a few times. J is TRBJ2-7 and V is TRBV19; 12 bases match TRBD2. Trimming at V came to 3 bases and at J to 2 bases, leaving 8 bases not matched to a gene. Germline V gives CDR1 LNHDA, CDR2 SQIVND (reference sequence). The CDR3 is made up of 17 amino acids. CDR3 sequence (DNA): TGTGCCAGTAGTATGTCCCGGACTAGCGGGATTCCCTACGAGCAGTACTTC. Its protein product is CASSMSRTSGIPYEQYF.

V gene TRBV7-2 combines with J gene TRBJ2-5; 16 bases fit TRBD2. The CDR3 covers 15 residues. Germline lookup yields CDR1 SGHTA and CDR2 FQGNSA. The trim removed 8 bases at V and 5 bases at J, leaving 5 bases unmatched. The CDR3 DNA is TGTGCCAGCGGGACTAGCGGGGGGGACAGTGAGACCCAGTACTTC. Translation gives CASGTSGGDSETQYF. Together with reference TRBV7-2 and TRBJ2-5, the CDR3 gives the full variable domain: GAGVSQSPSNKVTEKGKDVELRCDPISGHTALYWYRQSLGQGLEFLIYFQGNSAPDKSGLPSDRFSAERTGGSVSTLTIQRTQQEDSAVYLCASGTSGGDSETQYFGPGTRLLVL.

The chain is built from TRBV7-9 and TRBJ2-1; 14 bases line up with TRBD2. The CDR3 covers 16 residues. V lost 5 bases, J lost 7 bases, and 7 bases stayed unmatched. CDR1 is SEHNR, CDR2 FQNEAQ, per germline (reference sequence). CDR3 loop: CASSQGLAGARNEQFF. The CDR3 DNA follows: TGTGCCAGCAGCCAGGGACTAGCGGGGGCCAGAAATGAGCAGTTCTTC. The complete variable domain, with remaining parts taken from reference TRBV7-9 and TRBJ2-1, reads DTGVSQNPRHKITKRGQNVTFRCDPISEHNRLYWYRQTLGQGPEFLTYFQNEAQLEKSRLLSDRFSAERPKGSFSTLEIQRTEQGDSAMYLCASSQGLAGARNEQFFGPGTRLTVL.

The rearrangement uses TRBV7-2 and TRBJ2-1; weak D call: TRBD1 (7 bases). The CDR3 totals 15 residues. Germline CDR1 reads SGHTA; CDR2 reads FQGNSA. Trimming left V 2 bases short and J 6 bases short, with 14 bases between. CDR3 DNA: TGTGCCAGCAGCTTAACGGTCCAGGGGGGCAATGAGCAGTTCTTC. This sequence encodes CASSLTVQGGNEQFF. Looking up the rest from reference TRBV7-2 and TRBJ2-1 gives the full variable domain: GAGVSQSPSNKVTEKGKDVELRCDPISGHTALYWYRQSLGQGLEFLIYFQGNSAPDKSGLPSDRFSAERTGGSVSTLTIQRTQQEDSAVYLCASSLTVQGGNEQFFGPGTRLTVL.

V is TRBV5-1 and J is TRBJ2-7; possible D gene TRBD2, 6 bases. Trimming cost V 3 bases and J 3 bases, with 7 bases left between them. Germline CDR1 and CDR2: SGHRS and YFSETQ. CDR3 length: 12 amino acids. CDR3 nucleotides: TGCGCCAGCAGCTCGACTAGCTACGAGCAGTACTTC. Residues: CASSSTSYEQYF.

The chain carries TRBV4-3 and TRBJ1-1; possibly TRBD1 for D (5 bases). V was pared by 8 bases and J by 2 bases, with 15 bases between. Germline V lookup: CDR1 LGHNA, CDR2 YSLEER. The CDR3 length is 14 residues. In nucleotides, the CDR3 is TGCGCCAGCGGTGCAGGGACTGTAAACACTGAAGCTTTCTTT. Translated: CASGAGTVNTEAFF.